Listed here are 20 T cell receptor beta chains from one sample, sequenced in a study of blood T cell repertoires in COVID-19. Profiled with immunoSEQ multiplex PCR; TCRdb holds only in-frame clones, not every one. This sample has over 250,000 clones, with approximately 78% found just once. What was sequenced was PBMCs or T cells enriched from blood (not recorded which). Source of these receptors: a man aged 35 to 55 who had been exposed to COVID-19.

This chain links TRBV6-5 with TRBJ1-4; D uncertain. Germline CDR1 and CDR2: MNHEY and SVGAGI. Trimming pared 2 bases from V and 8 bases from J, leaving 15 bases between. The CDR3 spans 15 residues. As DNA, the CDR3 is TGTGCCAGCAGTTACGACACGACACGTCAAGAAAAACTGTTTTTT. Protein: CASSYDTTRQEKLFF.

The rearrangement links TRBV11-3 to TRBJ2-1; D is perhaps TRBD1 (5 bases). Germline loops: CDR1 SGHNT, CDR2 YENEEA. The CDR3 sequence is 17 residues long. Between the trimmed V and J ends, which lost 4 bases and 0 bases, there was a span of 16 bases. CDR3 sequence: CASSSRAGKGSYNEQFF. The CDR3 DNA sequence: TGTGCCAGCAGCTCACGAGCAGGGAAAGGCTCCTACAATGAGCAGTTCTTC.

This sequence joins TRBV30 and TRBJ1-1; D perhaps matches TRBD1 (5 bases). Germline loops: CDR1 GTSNPN, CDR2 SVGIG (reference sequence). CDR3 length: 11 residues. V lost 8 bases to trimming and J lost 3 bases, with 10 bases between them. The CDR3 loop is CAGKQDTEAFF. The CDR3 nucleotides are TGTGCCGGAAAACAGGACACTGAAGCTTTCTTT.

This clone was seen only once. The chain has TRBV19 and TRBJ1-4, with D perhaps TRBD1 (6 bases). Germline values: CDR1 LNHDA, CDR2 SQIVND (reference sequence). V lost 3 bases and J lost 4, with 12 bases in between. The CDR3 runs to 15 residues. The CDR3 sequence is CASSIGQNYNEKLFF. Here the CDR3 DNA reads TGTGCCAGTAGTATCGGACAGAACTATAATGAAAAACTGTTTTTT.

The rearrangement links TRBV11-1 to TRBJ1-3; no reliable D call. Trimming removed 3 bases from V and 1 base from J, with 7 bases in between. The CDR3 covers 14 residues. Germline lookup yields CDR1 SGHAT and CDR2 FQDESV (reference sequence). The CDR3, as DNA: TGTGCCAGCAGCTTTTGGGAGTCTGGAAACACCATATATTTT. It encodes CASSFWESGNTIYF.

The rearrangement joins TRBV7-9 to TRBJ1-1; D unclear. Deletions cut 2 bases from V and 11 bases from J, with 15 bases between. Germline-derived CDR1 and CDR2 are SEHNR and FQNEAQ (reference sequence). The length of the CDR3 is 13 residues. CDR3 amino acids: CASSLSKGVGAFF. In nucleotides, the CDR3 is TGTGCCAGCAGCTTAAGTAAGGGAGTGGGGGCTTTCTTT. Full variable domain (rest looked up from reference TRBV7-9 and TRBJ1-1): DTGVSQNPRHKITKRGQNVTFRCDPISEHNRLYWYRQTLGQGPEFLTYFQNEAQLEKSRLLSDRFSAERPKGSFSTLEIQRTEQGDSAMYLCASSLSKGVGAFFGQGTRLTVV.

J is TRBJ2-7 and V is TRBV6-6; D may be TRBD2 (6 bases). CDR1 is MNHNY, CDR2 SVGAGI, per germline (reference sequence). Trimming pared 6 bases from V and 7 bases from J, leaving 22 bases between. The CDR3 is 15 amino acids. In DNA, the CDR3 is TGTGCCAGCAGCCGCGGGACCGCCCCGTTTCAAGAGCAGTACTTC. Translated, it gives CASSRGTAPFQEQYF.

This clone was counted once. J is TRBJ1-4 and V is TRBV5-4; no clear D. Germline V gives CDR1 SGHNT, CDR2 YYREEE (reference sequence). V dropped 0 bases and J dropped 5 bases, with 11 bases sitting between them. The CDR3 sequence is 15 residues long. DNA for the CDR3: TGTGCCAGCAGCTTGGGCGGCAGCCAAAATGAAAAACTGTTTTTT. Encoded protein: CASSLGGSQNEKLFF. Filled out from reference TRBV5-4 and TRBJ1-4, the complete variable domain reads ETGVTQSPTHLIKTRGQQVTLRCSSQSGHNTVSWYQQALGQGPQFIFQYYREEENGRGNFPPRFSGLQFPNYSSELNVNALELDDSALYLCASSLGGSQNEKLFFGSGTQLSVL.

V usage is TRBV10-3 and J usage is TRBJ1-1, with unresolved D. Germline values: CDR1 ENHRY, CDR2 SYGVKD. Trimming cost V 6 bases and J 3 bases, with 8 bases left between them. The CDR3 has 12 residues. CDR3 residues: CAIRTRDTEAFF. Written as DNA, the CDR3 is TGTGCCATCAGGACCCGGGACACTGAAGCTTTCTTT.

This rearrangement joins TRBV19 to TRBJ2-2; 9 bases match TRBD2. V gave up 8 bases and J gave up 7 bases; unmatched junction bases: 14. This CDR3 has 16 amino acids. Per germline, CDR1 LNHDA and CDR2 SQIVND (reference sequence). The CDR3 DNA sequence: TGTGCCAGTGGAACTAGCGGGTTGAGGTCGGGCGGGGAGCTGTTTTTT. Translating gives CASGTSGLRSGGELFF.

CDR3 sequence reads: CSGLGGNYNEQFF. The CDR3 nucleotides are TGCAGCGGGTTGGGGGGTAACTACAATGAGCAGTTCTTC. V gene TRBV29-1 combines with J gene TRBJ2-1, with a weak D call TRBD2 (6 bases). This CDR3 has 13 residues. Germline V CDR1 and CDR2: SQVTM, ANQGSEA. V shed 7 bases and J shed 3 bases, with 13 bases lying between them.

The rearrangement joins TRBV6-5 to TRBJ2-3, with 11 positions matching TRBD1. The CDR3 is 15 amino acids. The germline V gene encodes CDR1 MNHEY and CDR2 SVGAGI. Trimming cost V 6 bases and J 4 bases; bases outside gene matches: 6. DNA of the CDR3: TGTGCCAGCAGCCGGGACAGGGGGAGCCCAGATACGCAGTATTTT. Amino acid sequence: CASSRDRGSPDTQYF.

This rearrangement joins TRBV7-2 to TRBJ1-2, with TRBD1 as a possible D gene (5 bases). V dropped 4 bases and J dropped 0 bases, with 24 bases sitting between them. The CDR3 is 19 residues long. Germline CDR1 and CDR2: SGHTA and FQGNSA. In nucleotides, the CDR3 is TGTGCCAGCAGCTCAAATCCGGGGGGAACACCGACTCCTAACTATGGCTACACCTTC. This sequence encodes CASSSNPGGTPTPNYGYTF.

The chain is built from TRBV4-1 and TRBJ2-5; the match to TRBD1 covers 7 bases. CDR1 and CDR2 (germline): MGHRA, YSYEKL. V lost 4 bases, J lost 2 bases, and 10 bases stayed unmatched. This CDR3 has 16 residues. The CDR3 reads CASSPTPGTVQETQYF. CDR3 nucleotide sequence: TGCGCCAGCAGCCCCACTCCCGGGACAGTACAAGAGACCCAGTACTTC.

The genes are TRBV7-3 and TRBJ2-1, with D possibly matching TRBD2 (6 bases). The germline gives CDR1 SGHTA, CDR2 FQGTGA. The V gene lost 4 bases and the J gene lost 10 bases, with 17 bases spanning the gap. This CDR3 is 14 amino acids long. The CDR3 sequence: CASSSGSSLREQFF. The CDR3 coding sequence is TGTGCCAGCAGCTCCGGGAGTTCCTTGCGCGAGCAGTTCTTC.

V usage is TRBV29-1 and J usage is TRBJ1-2, with TRBD1 matching over 11 bases. CDR3 length: 13 amino acids. J gave up 8 bases and V 3 bases, and 5 bases lay outside the gene matches. In germline, CDR1 is SQVTM, CDR2 ANQGSEA. The chain's CDR3 is CSVDGQGAVGYTF. The CDR3 DNA reads TGCAGCGTTGACGGACAGGGGGCAGTAGGCTACACCTTC.

This chain uses TRBV3-1 (or the pseudogene TRBV3-2) with TRBJ2-2, with D tentatively TRBD1 (6 bases). CDR3 size: 15 residues. Deletions cut 1 base from V and 4 bases from J, with 10 bases between. Germline CDR1 LGHDT, CDR2 YNNKEL (reference sequence). CDR3 sequence (DNA): TGTGCCAGCAGCCAAGTGGGACATGGCACCGGGGAGCTGTTTTTT. It is translated as CASSQVGHGTGELFF.

The gene calls are TRBV30 and TRBJ2-3; D is possibly TRBD2 (6 bases). This CDR3 spans 12 amino acids. The V gene lost 5 bases and the J gene lost 6 bases, with 12 bases spanning the gap. Germline CDR1 reads GTSNPN; CDR2 reads SVGIG (reference sequence). The chain's CDR3 is CAWSRGGDTQYF. In nucleotides, the CDR3 is TGTGCCTGGTCCCGTGGAGGGGATACGCAGTATTTT.

In this sample, this clone turned up once. The chain joins TRBV29-1 to TRBJ1-2; 8 positions match TRBD1. Germline V gene lookup returns CDR1 SQVTM and CDR2 ANQGSEA. This CDR3 spans 12 amino acids. Trimming removed 6 bases from V and 6 bases from J; junction bases left unmatched: 6. The CDR3 bases are TGCAGCGTGACCGACAGGGGTAATGGCTACACCTTC. Translation gives CSVTDRGNGYTF.

The sample holds one count of this clone. The J gene is TRBJ2-1, the V gene TRBV11-2; TRBD2 matches 7 bases. The junction had 9 bases not matched to a gene; V was cut back by 5 bases and J by 8 bases. Germline CDR1 and CDR2: SGHAT and FQNNGV. This CDR3 is built from 14 residues. CDR3 loop: CASSPRTSLDEQFF. The CDR3 DNA follows: TGTGCCAGCAGCCCCCGGACTAGTCTGGATGAGCAGTTCTTC. Based on the CDR3 plus reference TRBV11-2 and TRBJ2-1, the full variable domain is EAGVAQSPRYKIIEKRQSVAFWCNPISGHATLYWYQQILGQGPKLLIQFQNNGVVDDSQLPKDRFSAERLKGVDSTLKIQPAKLEDSAVYLCASSPRTSLDEQFFGPGTRLTVL.